The rows below give T cell receptor beta chains drawn from one sample of a study of cytomegalovirus exposure and HLA in healthy donors. Profiling relied on immunoSEQ multiplex PCR, and the TCRdb table lists in-frame clones only, not all of them. The sample holds around 85,000 clones, approximately 74% seen once. The source material was PBMCs. All receptors derive from a young man in good health and CMV-seropositive. Both conserved end residues are part of each CDR3. D genes are given only for firm matches. Clone size appears in some rows only: once, few, many, or a class for an expanded clone.

>TRBJ2-1|TRBV28|.|.
CASSLFTSPYNEQFF
TGTGCCAGCAGTTTATTCACTTCCCCCTACAATGAGCAGTTCTTC
>TRBJ1-1|TRBV28|.|.
CASMVGRNTEAFF
TGTGCCAGCATGGTGGGGCGGAACACTGAAGCTTTCTTT
>TRBJ1-3|TRBV6-5|few|.
CASSSTSTSGNTIYF
TGTGCCAGCAGTTCCACCTCCACTTCTGGAAACACCATATATTTT
>TRBJ2-3|TRBV28|.|TRBD2
CASSFLNSGRKGTDTQYF
TGTGCCAGCAGTTTTTTGAATAGCGGGAGAAAAGGCACAGATACGCAGTATTTT
>TRBJ2-7|TRBV25-1|.|TRBD2
CASSEGLAGTYEQYF
TGTGCCAGCAGTGAGGGACTAGCGGGGACCTACGAGCAGTACTTC
>TRBJ1-2|TRBV14|few|.
CASSRHPGHPTYGYTF
TGTGCCAGCAGCCGCCATCCGGGACACCCCACCTATGGCTACACCTTC
>TRBJ2-2|TRBV7-9|.|.
CASSPNAGEPFF
TGTGCCAGCAGCCCAAACGCCGGGGAGCCGTTTTTT
>TRBJ2-2|TRBV19|.|TRBD1
CASSTLGTGDTGELFF
TGTGCCAGTAGTACCTTGGGGACAGGGGACACCGGGGAGCTGTTTTTT
>TRBJ2-1|TRBV28|.|TRBD2
CASSLLLPQLAGSYNEQFF
TGTGCCAGCAGTCTGTTATTGCCTCAACTAGCGGGTTCCTACAATGAGCAGTTCTTC
>TRBJ2-7|TRBV7-6|few|.
CASSLDAGTYEQYF
TGTGCCAGCAGCTTAGATGCAGGGACCTACGAGCAGTACTTC
>TRBJ2-5|TRBV4-1|.|.
CASSNNWAEQETQYF
TGCGCCAGCAGCAACAATTGGGCTGAACAAGAGACCCAGTACTTC
>TRBJ2-5|TRBV6-5|.|TRBD2
CASSPWTSGQETQYF
TGTGCCAGCAGTCCGTGGACTAGCGGGCAAGAGACCCAGTACTTC
>TRBJ1-5|TRBV6-1|.|.
CASSETSNQPQHF
TGTGCCAGCAGCGAGACAAGCAATCAGCCCCAGCATTTT
>TRBJ1-2|TRBV11-2|.|.
CASSFSPGGNYGYTF
TGTGCCAGCAGCTTTAGTCCGGGAGGCAACTATGGCTACACCTTC
>TRBJ1-4|TRBV5-4|few|TRBD1
CASSLLIGQGEAKLFF
TGTGCCAGCAGCTTGTTAATCGGACAGGGGGAAGCAAAACTGTTTTTT
>TRBJ2-5|TRBV29-1|.|.
CSVGARQAKTQYF
TGCAGCGTTGGGGCTAGACAGGCCAAGACCCAGTACTTC
>TRBJ1-1|TRBV4-1|.|.
CASSQSPGGGNTEAFF
TGCGCCAGCAGCCAATCCCCAGGAGGTGGGAACACTGAAGCTTTCTTT
>TRBJ1-1|TRBV6-7|.|.
CASSYSSTEAFF
TGTGCCAGCAGTTACTCGAGCACTGAAGCTTTCTTT
>TRBJ2-1|TRBV7-9|.|TRBD2
CASSKTSFNNEQFF
TGTGCCAGCAGCAAGACTAGCTTTAACAATGAGCAGTTCTTC
>TRBJ1-1|TRBV9|.|.
CASSAGGGYNTEAFF
TGTGCCAGCAGCGCCGGCGGGGGTTATAACACTGAAGCTTTCTTT
>TRBJ2-5|TRBV30|.|.
CAWGTGRETQYF
TGTGCCTGGGGAACAGGGAGAGAGACCCAGTACTTC
>TRBJ2-7|TRBV9|.|.
CASSVEGSYEQYF
TGTGCCAGCAGCGTAGAGGGGTCCTACGAGCAGTACTTC
>TRBJ2-1|TRBV7-6|.|.
CASSLGTDNEQFF
TGTGCCAGCAGCTTAGGGACAGACAATGAGCAGTTCTTC
>TRBJ2-1|TRBV18|.|.
CASSPVSYNEQFF
TGTGCCAGCTCTCCCGTTTCCTACAATGAGCAGTTCTTC
>TRBJ2-2|TRBV13|.|.
CASSLGYLNTGELFF
TGTGCCAGCAGCTTAGGGTACTTAAACACCGGGGAGCTGTTTTTT
>TRBJ1-5|TRBV20-1|.|.
CSAGRDQPQHF
TGCAGTGCTGGCAGGGATCAGCCCCAGCATTTT
>TRBJ2-2|TRBV25-1|.|TRBD1
CASSEYPGQGVNTGELFF
TGTGCCAGCAGTGAATATCCCGGACAGGGGGTGAACACCGGGGAGCTGTTTTTT
>TRBJ2-3|TRBV28|.|TRBD2
CASSTLAGGGDTQYF
TGTGCCAGCAGTACACTAGCGGGGGGTGGAGATACGCAGTATTTT
>TRBJ2-5|TRBV5-4|.|.
CASSSGSGRALKETQYF
TGTGCCAGCAGTTCGGGGTCCGGTCGGGCCCTAAAAGAGACCCAGTACTTC
>TRBJ1-1|TRBV27|.|TRBD1
CASIATGEPGTEAFF
TGTGCCAGCATAGCCACAGGGGAGCCGGGCACTGAAGCTTTCTTT
>TRBJ1-4|TRBV6-5|few|.
CASSYDPQEKLFF
TGTGCCAGCAGTTACGATCCGCAGGAAAAACTGTTTTTT
>TRBJ2-7|TRBV28|.|.
CASSLKNEQYF
TGTGCCAGCAGTTTAAAGAACGAGCAGTACTTC
>TRBJ2-3|TRBV28|.|TRBD1
CASSLDRAGLTDTQYF
TGTGCCAGCAGTTTAGACAGGGCTGGGCTCACAGATACGCAGTATTTT
>TRBJ2-7|TRBV6-4|few|TRBD1
CASSPQTGGGYEQYF
TGTGCCAGCAGTCCCCAGACAGGGGGCGGCTACGAGCAGTACTTC
>TRBJ2-7|TRBV4-1|few|.
CASSHLGLPTYEQYF
TGCGCCAGCAGCCACCTGGGACTTCCGACTTACGAGCAGTACTTC
>TRBJ2-6|TRBV6-5|.|.
CASSRTTGANVLTF
TGTGCCAGCAGTAGGACTACTGGGGCCAACGTCCTGACTTTC
>TRBJ1-2|TRBV28|.|TRBD1
CASEQDRVNYGYTF
TGTGCCAGCGAACAGGACAGGGTTAACTATGGCTACACCTTC
>TRBJ1-2|TRBV15|.|.
CATSRDRQGPGYTF
TGTGCCACCAGCAGAGATAGGCAGGGGCCGGGCTACACCTTC
>TRBJ1-1|TRBV28|.|.
CASSQGLRTEAFF
TGTGCCAGCAGTCAGGGTTTGAGGACTGAAGCTTTCTTT
>TRBJ1-1|TRBV7-9|.|.
CASSLVGSPEAFF
TGTGCCAGCAGCTTAGTCGGGTCCCCTGAAGCTTTCTTT
>TRBJ1-1|TRBV4-1|.|.
CASSQGSGLAGTEAFF
TGCGCCAGCAGCCAAGGAAGTGGGTTGGCGGGCACTGAAGCTTTCTTT
>TRBJ1-5|TRBV19|.|TRBD1
CAISRGGNQPQHF
TGTGCCATCAGCAGGGGGGGCAATCAGCCCCAGCATTTT
>TRBJ1-1|TRBV29-1|.|.
CSASEGANTEAFF
TGCAGCGCCTCAGAAGGGGCGAACACTGAAGCTTTCTTT
>TRBJ2-7|TRBV4-2|.|TRBD2
CASSQGLASPSYEQYF
TGTGCCAGCAGCCAAGGACTAGCCTCGCCCTCCTACGAGCAGTACTTC
>TRBJ2-7|TRBV5-4|.|TRBD2
CASSKAGTSSYEQYF
TGTGCCAGCAGCAAAGCCGGGACTAGCTCCTACGAGCAGTACTTC
>TRBJ2-2|TRBV28|.|.
CASSGHSNTGELFF
TGTGCCAGCAGTGGACACTCGAACACCGGGGAGCTGTTTTTT
>TRBJ2-7|TRBV6-5|.|TRBD2
CASTKESSGSYEQYF
TGTGCCAGCACCAAGGAGTCTAGCGGTTCCTACGAGCAGTACTTC
>TRBJ2-7|TRBV7-8|once|.
CASSLWRSPTYEQYF
TGTGCCAGCAGCTTATGGCGGAGTCCTACCTACGAGCAGTACTTC
>TRBJ2-7|TRBV6-1|.|TRBD1
CASSGSLDRTAYEQYF
TGTGCCAGCAGTGGGAGTTTGGACAGGACAGCCTACGAGCAGTACTTC
>TRBJ2-3|TRBV5-1|.|.
CASSGGDPSTDTQYF
TGCGCCAGCTCCGGAGGGGACCCGAGCACAGATACGCAGTATTTT
>TRBJ1-3|TRBV5-6|.|TRBD1
CASSMGQRNTIYF
TGTGCCAGCAGCATGGGACAGCGAAACACCATATATTTT
>TRBJ1-2|TRBV5-4|.|.
CASSLAGISGYTF
TGTGCCAGCAGCTTGGCAGGGATCAGTGGCTACACCTTC
>TRBJ1-2|TRBV20-1|.|.
CSTRKDSSYTF
TGCAGTACCCGCAAGGACAGCTCCTACACCTTC
>TRBJ1-1|TRBV5-4|.|.
CASSLGGGYAAEAFF
TGTGCCAGCAGCTTGGGTGGGGGCTATGCGGCTGAAGCTTTCTTT
>TRBJ1-1|TRBV19|.|TRBD1
CASSVRGATEAFF
TGTGCCAGTAGTGTCAGGGGGGCGACTGAAGCTTTCTTT
>TRBJ1-2|TRBV4-1|.|TRBD1
CASSQDTGTGGLGYTF
TGCGCCAGCAGCCAAGATACGGGGACAGGGGGCTTAGGCTACACCTTC
>TRBJ1-2|TRBV5-4|few|TRBD1
CASSLQLGTGPYGYTF
TGTGCCAGCAGCTTGCAGTTGGGGACAGGGCCATATGGCTACACCTTC
>TRBJ2-2|TRBV5-1|.|.
CASSQTRNTGELFF
TGCGCCAGCAGCCAGACTAGGAACACCGGGGAGCTGTTTTTT
>TRBJ1-2|TRBV27|few|TRBD1
CASSRNRGSGGYTF
TGTGCCAGCAGCAGGAACAGGGGGAGCGGCGGCTACACCTTC
>TRBJ2-7|TRBV5-1|once|TRBD1
CASSSTGGSDEQYF
TGCGCCAGCAGCTCGACAGGGGGAAGTGACGAGCAGTACTTC